The clone carrying this TCR beta chain was seen at least ten times. Unique molecular identifiers featured in how the TCRbeta library was prepared. One entry per CDR3 protein, called by TCRdb with MiXCR from the PCR reads. The sample carries 230,000 or so distinct CDR3 sequences, about 9.6% recorded once. The source of the sample is a study of T-cell reconstitution after alpha-beta-depleted transplantation in children. From germline, CDR1 is LGHDT and CDR2 YNNKEL (reference sequence). This CDR3 contains 14 residues. The V and J ends lost 5 bases and 2 bases respectively, with 12 bases between them. This chain connects TRBV3-1 to TRBJ2-5, with D hard to call. This TCR came from a human donor who donated a stem cell graft to a child with SCID. The input for sequencing was PBMCs from the stem cell graft donor, taken from the stem cell graft. The CDR3 DNA is TGTGCCAGCAGCTCTTCGGTCCGTCAAGAGACCCAGTACTTC. Encoded protein: CASSSSVRQETQYF.